This T cell receptor beta chain was documented in a study of T-cell memory formation after mild COVID-19. Barcoded TCR alpha and TCR beta cDNA libraries with UMIs came from 5'RACE using constant-segment primers. Each CDR3 protein is one row after TCRdb ran MiXCR on the 5' RACE reads. The table has hundreds of thousands of distinct CDR3 sequences, 15% to 20% seen once. The CDR3 has 18 amino acids. Trimming removed 4 bases at V and 2 bases at J, with 22 bases between. This clonotype has only a few counts. The chain couples TRBV12-3 or TRBV12-4 to TRBJ2-3; D is possibly TRBD2 (5 bases). The receptor's source is an adult woman who had mild COVID-19 (a few samples of this study predate the infection). Cell type and time point are not known. Specimen: PBMCs or a T cell subset sorted from them (not recorded which). The CDR3 coding sequence is TGTGCCAGCAGTTCCCCCCCTATAAGGCGGGCAGACACAGATACGCAGTATTTT. Translation: CASSSPPIRRADTDTQYF.